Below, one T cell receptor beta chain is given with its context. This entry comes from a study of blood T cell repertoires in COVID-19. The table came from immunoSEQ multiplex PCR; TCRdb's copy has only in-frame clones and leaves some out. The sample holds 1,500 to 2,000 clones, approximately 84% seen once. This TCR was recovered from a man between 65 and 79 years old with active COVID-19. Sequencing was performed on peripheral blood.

As DNA, the CDR3 is TGTGCCAGCAGTTTACGGAGCTCCGCAGATACGCAGTATTTT. Translation: CASSLRSSADTQYF. The chain joins TRBV27 to TRBJ2-3; D not certain. Germline assignment: CDR1 MNHEY and CDR2 SMNVEV (reference sequence). The CDR3 is 14 amino acids. Trimming left V 2 bases short and J 4 bases short, with 10 bases between.